The rows below give T cell receptor beta chains drawn from one sample of a study of blood T cell repertoires in COVID-19. Profiling relied on immunoSEQ multiplex PCR, and the TCRdb table lists in-frame clones only, not all of them. The data hold 150,000 to 200,000 clones, with over 80% observed a single time. Sample: peripheral blood. All receptors come from a man between 25 and 39 years old with COVID-19, enrolled during active disease. Each CDR3 is given with its conserved first and last residue. The D gene is left open where the match is weak. Where a row states a size, it is once, few, many or the class of an expanded clone; other rows omit it.

clone size: -; V gene: TRBV7-3; J gene: TRBJ2-5; D gene: -; CDR3 protein: CASSFDEVETQYF; CDR3 DNA: TGTGCCAGCAGCTTTGATGAGGTGGAGACCCAGTACTTC
clone size: -; V gene: TRBV3-1/TRBV3-2; J gene: TRBJ1-1; D gene: -; CDR3 protein: CASSQDYRTEAFF; CDR3 DNA: TGTGCCAGCAGCCAAGATTACCGGACTGAAGCTTTCTTT
clone size: -; V gene: TRBV12-5; J gene: TRBJ1-5; D gene: -; CDR3 protein: CASGLVLASGSNQPQHF; CDR3 DNA: TGTGCTAGTGGTTTGGTACTGGCTTCAGGGAGCAATCAGCCCCAGCATTTT
clone size: -; V gene: TRBV5-1; J gene: TRBJ2-3; D gene: TRBD2; CDR3 protein: CASSLGTRAGGADTQYF; CDR3 DNA: TGCGCCAGCAGCTTGGGCACTCGAGCGGGGGGCGCAGATACGCAGTATTTT
clone size: -; V gene: TRBV19; J gene: TRBJ1-1; D gene: -; CDR3 protein: CASSQMNTEAFF; CDR3 DNA: TGTGCCAGTAGTCAGATGAACACTGAAGCTTTCTTT
clone size: -; V gene: TRBV5-4; J gene: TRBJ1-2; D gene: -; CDR3 protein: CASSLEGDYGYTF; CDR3 DNA: TGTGCCAGCAGCTTGGAGGGGGACTATGGCTACACCTTC
clone size: -; V gene: TRBV2; J gene: TRBJ2-1; D gene: TRBD2; CDR3 protein: CASSPGLAEDNEQFF; CDR3 DNA: TGTGCCAGCAGCCCCGGACTAGCGGAGGACAATGAGCAGTTCTTC
clone size: -; V gene: TRBV4-1; J gene: TRBJ1-1; D gene: -; CDR3 protein: CASSQGVGNTEAFF; CDR3 DNA: TGCGCCAGCAGCCAAGGTGTGGGCAACACTGAAGCTTTCTTT
clone size: -; V gene: TRBV5-8; J gene: TRBJ2-1; D gene: TRBD2; CDR3 protein: CASSLLGRVYNEQFF; CDR3 DNA: TGTGCCAGCAGCTTACTCGGGAGGGTATACAATGAGCAGTTCTTC
clone size: -; V gene: TRBV7-2; J gene: TRBJ2-1; D gene: TRBD2; CDR3 protein: CASSERTSGYNEQFF; CDR3 DNA: TGTGCCAGCAGCGAACGGACTAGCGGCTACAATGAGCAGTTCTTC
clone size: -; V gene: TRBV2; J gene: TRBJ1-1; D gene: -; CDR3 protein: CASPDRLQRGTEAFF; CDR3 DNA: TGTGCCAGCCCAGACAGGCTACAAAGGGGGACTGAAGCTTTCTTT
clone size: -; V gene: TRBV7-8; J gene: TRBJ1-1; D gene: TRBD1; CDR3 protein: CASSKGQGNTEAFF; CDR3 DNA: TGTGCCAGCAGCAAGGGACAGGGAAACACTGAAGCTTTCTTT
clone size: -; V gene: TRBV4-3; J gene: TRBJ1-2; D gene: -; CDR3 protein: CASSLKGRAGDKDYGYTF; CDR3 DNA: TGCGCCAGCAGCCTTAAGGGGCGGGCAGGGGATAAAGACTATGGCTACACCTTC
clone size: -; V gene: TRBV11-1; J gene: TRBJ2-5; D gene: -; CDR3 protein: CASSDGTDWETQYF; CDR3 DNA: TGTGCCAGCAGCGACGGGACTGATTGGGAGACCCAGTACTTC
clone size: -; V gene: TRBV7-2; J gene: TRBJ2-5; D gene: TRBD1; CDR3 protein: CASSVGQVYQETQYF; CDR3 DNA: TGTGCCAGCAGCGTGGGACAGGTCTACCAAGAGACCCAGTACTTC
clone size: -; V gene: TRBV10-2; J gene: TRBJ2-1; D gene: -; CDR3 protein: CASSESLIGEFF; CDR3 DNA: TGCGCCAGCAGTGAGTCGCTCATAGGGGAGTTCTTC
clone size: -; V gene: TRBV18; J gene: TRBJ2-1; D gene: -; CDR3 protein: CASSLGAPYNEQFF; CDR3 DNA: TGTGCCAGCTCTCTGGGAGCCCCCTACAATGAGCAGTTCTTC
clone size: -; V gene: TRBV7-8; J gene: TRBJ2-1; D gene: TRBD2; CDR3 protein: CASSPRQASGIEQFF; CDR3 DNA: TGTGCCAGCAGCCCGCGTCAGGCTAGCGGGATTGAGCAGTTCTTC
clone size: once; V gene: TRBV10-1; J gene: TRBJ2-7; D gene: -; CDR3 protein: CASSYPFGQVSSYEQYF; CDR3 DNA: TGCGCCAGCAGTTACCCCTTTGGGCAGGTTAGCTCCTACGAGCAGTACTTC
clone size: -; V gene: TRBV7-8; J gene: TRBJ1-1; D gene: -; CDR3 protein: CASSSEQGRNTEAFF; CDR3 DNA: TGTGCCAGCAGCTCGGAACAGGGCCGGAACACTGAAGCTTTCTTT
clone size: -; V gene: TRBV12-3/TRBV12-4; J gene: TRBJ2-7; D gene: -; CDR3 protein: CASSSYNEQYF; CDR3 DNA: TGTGCCAGCAGTTCATACAACGAGCAGTACTTC
clone size: -; V gene: TRBV9; J gene: TRBJ1-3; D gene: -; CDR3 protein: CASSVDRNTIYF; CDR3 DNA: TGTGCCAGCAGCGTAGACCGGAACACCATATATTTT
clone size: -; V gene: TRBV6-5; J gene: TRBJ1-1; D gene: TRBD1; CDR3 protein: CASRLGQGGGEAFF; CDR3 DNA: TGTGCCAGCAGGCTGGGACAGGGAGGGGGTGAAGCTTTCTTT
clone size: -; V gene: TRBV4-3; J gene: TRBJ2-3; D gene: -; CDR3 protein: CASSQEGPRGTDTQYF; CDR3 DNA: TGCGCCAGCAGCCAAGAAGGACCCAGGGGTACAGATACGCAGTATTTT
clone size: -; V gene: TRBV4-3; J gene: TRBJ1-4; D gene: -; CDR3 protein: CASSQDVVDFNEKLFF; CDR3 DNA: TGCGCCAGCAGCCAAGACGTAGTCGACTTTAATGAAAAACTGTTTTTT
clone size: many; V gene: TRBV5-1; J gene: TRBJ1-5; D gene: TRBD1; CDR3 protein: CASSLWTGSGQPQHF; CDR3 DNA: TGCGCCAGCAGCCTATGGACAGGGTCTGGCCAGCCCCAGCATTTT
clone size: once; V gene: TRBV7-3; J gene: TRBJ2-1; D gene: -; CDR3 protein: CASSLGRTGREQFF; CDR3 DNA: TGTGCCAGCAGCTTAGGGAGGACCGGGCGTGAGCAGTTCTTC
clone size: -; V gene: TRBV11-2; J gene: TRBJ1-6; D gene: -; CDR3 protein: CASSFGGSYNSPLHF; CDR3 DNA: TGTGCCAGCAGCTTCGGAGGCTCCTATAATTCACCCCTCCACTTT
clone size: -; V gene: TRBV24-1; J gene: TRBJ2-3; D gene: TRBD2; CDR3 protein: CATSDGASGDTDTQYF; CDR3 DNA: TGTGCCACCAGTGATGGAGCTAGCGGGGACACAGATACGCAGTATTTT
clone size: few; V gene: TRBV27; J gene: TRBJ2-1; D gene: -; CDR3 protein: CASSPGGGGSADEQFF; CDR3 DNA: TGTGCCAGCAGTCCCGGCGGAGGCGGGTCGGCGGATGAGCAGTTCTTC
clone size: -; V gene: TRBV5-6; J gene: TRBJ2-2; D gene: -; CDR3 protein: CASSTPGGRDTGELFF; CDR3 DNA: TGTGCCAGCAGCACTCCCGGGGGAAGAGACACCGGGGAGCTGTTTTTT
clone size: -; V gene: TRBV2; J gene: TRBJ1-3; D gene: -; CDR3 protein: CASMFTGWMGNTIYF; CDR3 DNA: TGTGCCAGCATGTTTACAGGATGGATGGGAAACACCATATATTTT
clone size: -; V gene: TRBV28; J gene: TRBJ2-2; D gene: -; CDR3 protein: CASSFRGTGELFF; CDR3 DNA: TGTGCCAGCAGTTTCCGAGGGACCGGGGAGCTGTTTTTT
clone size: -; V gene: TRBV5-4; J gene: TRBJ1-3; D gene: -; CDR3 protein: CASSLRQRNTIYF; CDR3 DNA: TGTGCCAGCAGCCTTCGACAGAGAAACACCATATATTTT
clone size: -; V gene: TRBV7-7; J gene: TRBJ2-1; D gene: TRBD2; CDR3 protein: CASSLGLAANNEQFF; CDR3 DNA: TGTGCCAGCAGCTTAGGTCTAGCGGCAAACAATGAGCAGTTCTTC
clone size: -; V gene: TRBV2; J gene: TRBJ1-4; D gene: TRBD1; CDR3 protein: CASMVQGGEKLFF; CDR3 DNA: TGTGCCAGCATGGTACAGGGGGGCGAAAAACTGTTTTTT
clone size: -; V gene: TRBV4-3; J gene: TRBJ1-2; D gene: -; CDR3 protein: CASSQAFREGEGYTF; CDR3 DNA: TGCGCCAGCAGCCAAGCGTTCAGGGAGGGAGAAGGCTACACCTTC
clone size: -; V gene: TRBV7-2; J gene: TRBJ1-5; D gene: -; CDR3 protein: CASSFLAGRNQPQHF; CDR3 DNA: TGTGCCAGCAGCTTTCTGGCAGGGCGCAATCAGCCCCAGCATTTT
clone size: -; V gene: TRBV10-3; J gene: TRBJ2-1; D gene: -; CDR3 protein: CAIRDSDSYNEQFF; CDR3 DNA: TGTGCCATCAGAGATAGCGACTCCTACAATGAGCAGTTCTTC
clone size: -; V gene: TRBV28; J gene: TRBJ1-5; D gene: -; CDR3 protein: CASIFGGLLSNQPQHF; CDR3 DNA: TGTGCCAGCATCTTTGGGGGCCTCTTGAGCAATCAGCCCCAGCATTTT
clone size: few; V gene: TRBV7-2; J gene: TRBJ1-5; D gene: TRBD1; CDR3 protein: CASSPGDSLNQPQHF; CDR3 DNA: TGTGCCAGCAGCCCTGGGGACAGCCTAAATCAGCCCCAGCATTTT
clone size: -; V gene: TRBV4-1; J gene: TRBJ1-6; D gene: -; CDR3 protein: CASSLGPGSDSPLHF; CDR3 DNA: TGCGCCAGCAGCCTCGGGCCAGGGTCGGATTCACCCCTCCACTTT
clone size: -; V gene: TRBV18; J gene: TRBJ2-7; D gene: TRBD1; CDR3 protein: CASSPSRDSSSYEQYF; CDR3 DNA: TGTGCCAGCTCACCTTCCCGGGACAGTTCTTCCTACGAGCAGTACTTC
clone size: -; V gene: TRBV9; J gene: TRBJ2-2; D gene: TRBD2; CDR3 protein: CASSAWTSGDSGELFF; CDR3 DNA: TGTGCCAGCAGCGCGTGGACTAGCGGAGATTCCGGGGAGCTGTTTTTT
clone size: once; V gene: TRBV7-9; J gene: TRBJ2-1; D gene: -; CDR3 protein: CASSFWSDEQFF; CDR3 DNA: TGTGCCAGCAGCTTTTGGTCGGATGAGCAGTTCTTC
clone size: -; V gene: TRBV5-6; J gene: TRBJ2-2; D gene: -; CDR3 protein: CASSLGAGAGELFF; CDR3 DNA: TGTGCCAGCAGCTTGGGGGCAGGGGCTGGGGAGCTGTTTTTT
clone size: -; V gene: TRBV7-9; J gene: TRBJ2-1; D gene: TRBD2; CDR3 protein: CASSFPRGAGGNEQFF; CDR3 DNA: TGTGCCAGCAGCTTCCCCCGGGGGGCGGGAGGCAATGAGCAGTTCTTC
clone size: -; V gene: TRBV4-1; J gene: TRBJ1-5; D gene: -; CDR3 protein: CASSSTRDQPQHF; CDR3 DNA: TGCGCCAGCAGCTCAACCAGGGATCAGCCCCAGCATTTT
clone size: -; V gene: TRBV28; J gene: TRBJ2-1; D gene: TRBD1; CDR3 protein: CASSFAGRDRHEQFF; CDR3 DNA: TGTGCCAGCAGTTTTGCCGGCAGGGACAGGCATGAGCAGTTCTTC
clone size: -; V gene: TRBV4-1; J gene: TRBJ1-2; D gene: -; CDR3 protein: CASSQGGGVDYGYTF; CDR3 DNA: TGCGCCAGCAGCCAGGGCGGGGGCGTGGATTATGGCTACACCTTC
clone size: -; V gene: TRBV15; J gene: TRBJ2-7; D gene: -; CDR3 protein: CATSRDTGYEQYF; CDR3 DNA: TGTGCCACCAGCAGAGATACCGGCTACGAGCAGTACTTC
clone size: -; V gene: TRBV5-4; J gene: TRBJ2-1; D gene: TRBD1; CDR3 protein: CASSWGQSSYNEQFF; CDR3 DNA: TGTGCCAGCAGCTGGGGACAGAGCTCCTACAATGAGCAGTTCTTC
clone size: -; V gene: TRBV11-2; J gene: TRBJ2-5; D gene: TRBD2; CDR3 protein: CASSLGGGTETQYF; CDR3 DNA: TGTGCCAGCAGCTTAGGCGGGGGGACAGAGACCCAGTACTTC
clone size: -; V gene: TRBV7-8; J gene: TRBJ1-4; D gene: -; CDR3 protein: CASSLGAAGEKLFF; CDR3 DNA: TGTGCCAGCAGCTTAGGGGCGGCGGGTGAAAAACTGTTTTTT
clone size: -; V gene: TRBV6-4; J gene: TRBJ1-3; D gene: -; CDR3 protein: CASSPPQVISGNTIYF; CDR3 DNA: TGTGCCAGCAGTCCCCCACAGGTGATCTCTGGAAACACCATATATTTT
clone size: -; V gene: TRBV7-8; J gene: TRBJ2-7; D gene: TRBD1; CDR3 protein: CASRGVQGPYEQYF; CDR3 DNA: TGTGCCAGCAGGGGGGTACAGGGGCCCTACGAGCAGTACTTC
clone size: -; V gene: TRBV6-5; J gene: TRBJ1-2; D gene: TRBD1; CDR3 protein: CASSYSLDRGSGYTF; CDR3 DNA: TGTGCCAGCAGTTACTCTTTGGACAGGGGGTCTGGCTACACCTTC
clone size: -; V gene: TRBV7-3; J gene: TRBJ2-1; D gene: -; CDR3 protein: CASSYSPSVSYNEQFF; CDR3 DNA: TGTGCCAGCAGCTACAGCCCTTCGGTATCCTACAATGAGCAGTTCTTC
clone size: -; V gene: TRBV5-4; J gene: TRBJ1-1; D gene: -; CDR3 protein: CASSLRQGMGTEAFF; CDR3 DNA: TGTGCCAGCAGCTTGAGGCAGGGGATGGGGACTGAAGCTTTCTTT
clone size: -; V gene: TRBV7-2; J gene: TRBJ1-4; D gene: -; CDR3 protein: CASSRLGRNEKLFF; CDR3 DNA: TGTGCCAGCAGCCGCTTGGGCCGTAATGAAAAACTGTTTTTT